The 7 T cell receptor beta chains in this list originate from one sample, sequenced in a study of OX40 agonist ivuxolimab in advanced cancers. Clones were sequenced by immunoSEQ multiplex PCR, and TCRdb holds only the in-frame ones, with some missing. This table holds 34,000 or so clones, approximately 87% found once. The material was CD4+ or CD8+ T cells sorted from blood, obtained in a trial of the OX40 agonist ivuxolimab. These receptor sequences come from an adult with an advanced solid tumor such as melanoma, head and neck, liver or kidney cancer.

This CDR3 is CASSPIRGRAAEQYF. In DNA form, the CDR3 reads TGTGCCAGCAGCCCCATCCGGGGCAGGGCTGCCGAGCAGTACTTC. The rearrangement uses TRBV7-3 and TRBJ2-7; D is tentatively TRBD1 or TRBD2 (5 bases each). CDR1 is SGHTA, CDR2 FQGTGA, per germline. The V gene lost 5 bases and the J gene lost 6 bases, with 20 bases spanning the gap. The CDR3 length is 15 residues.

The rearrangement joins TRBV5-5 to TRBJ2-7; D gene ambiguous. The germline gives CDR1 SGHKS, CDR2 YYEKEE (reference sequence). The V end was cut by 4 bases, the J end by 0 bases, with 5 bases between. There are 12 residues in the CDR3. In nucleotides, the CDR3 is TGTGCCAGCAGCAACCACTCCTACGAGCAGTACTTC. Translating it yields CASSNHSYEQYF.

This clone was counted between two and nine times. The chain uses TRBV5-4 and TRBJ1-5; no clear D. Germline CDR1 and CDR2: SGHNT and YYREEE (reference sequence). The CDR3 loop spans 13 amino acids. V was cut by 3 bases and J by 4 bases, with 8 bases left in between. The CDR3 reads CASSYDPNQPQHF. The CDR3 bases are TGTGCCAGCAGCTACGACCCTAATCAGCCCCAGCATTTT.

V and J are TRBV4-2 and TRBJ1-5; maybe TRBD1 (6 bases). Germline V lookup: CDR1 LGHNA, CDR2 YNFKEQ. The CDR3 is made up of 15 amino acids. The V and J ends lost 1 base and 1 base respectively, with 8 bases between them. Here the CDR3 DNA reads TGTGCCAGCAGCCAAGCGGGGGCAAGCAATCAGCCCCAGCATTTT. It is translated as CASSQAGASNQPQHF.

The chain employs TRBV4-2 and TRBJ2-7, with 8 positions matching TRBD2. CDR1 is LGHNA, CDR2 YNFKEQ, per germline. This CDR3 contains 15 residues. The V and J ends lost 1 base and 1 base, in that order; junction bases with no gene match: 3. The CDR3 loop reads CASSQGLAGSYEQYF. In DNA form, the CDR3 reads TGTGCCAGCAGCCAAGGGCTAGCGGGTTCCTACGAGCAGTACTTC.

This clone was counted between two and nine times. This chain uses TRBV27 with TRBJ2-2, with 7 bases lining up with TRBD1. Germline values: CDR1 MNHEY, CDR2 SMNVEV (reference sequence). J lost 6 bases, V lost 6 bases, and 10 bases had no gene match. This CDR3 contains 15 residues. CDR3 bases: TGTGCCAGCAGAATTGACAGGGCAAGGGCCGGGGAGCTGTTTTTT. Translating gives CASRIDRARAGELFF.

The chain couples TRBV29-1 to TRBJ2-7; TRBD1 matches at 7 bases. V trimming: 1 base; J trimming: 3 bases; junction bases outside the gene matches: 18. The CDR3 runs 18 residues. Germline V CDR1 and CDR2: SQVTM, ANQGSEA. The CDR3 DNA reads TGCAGCGTTGAAGGGGGATTGTTAGGGGACAGTAAAGACTACGAGCAGTACTTC. Protein product: CSVEGGLLGDSKDYEQYF.